This T cell receptor beta chain emerged from a study of T-cell reconstitution after alpha-beta-depleted transplantation in children. Points from the study as a whole: Alpha-beta T cells present about two months after transplant were reported to originate from several hundred expanded graft clones. One year post-transplant, T-cell counts and diversity were largely derived from T cells produced anew. The study traced high day-60 TCRbeta diversity in some patients to surviving recipient T cells and thymic progenitors.

Using unique molecular identifiers, the investigators prepared the TCRbeta library. TCRdb analysed the PCR reads with MiXCR anew, one entry per CDR3 protein. Of 540,000 or so distinct CDR3 sequences listed, about 21% are singletons. Germline V gives CDR1 MDHEN, CDR2 SYDVKM. V lost 3 bases, J lost 0 bases, and 17 bases lay in between. The CDR3 covers 17 residues. This clonotype has just a few counts. Antigen specificity is unknown. The sample here was PBMCs, mostly from graft donor cells, taken 360 days after TCRalphabeta/CD19-depleted stem cell transplant. The source is a boy less than two years old who had a stem cell transplant for acute myeloid leukemia, so the T cells may come from the graft donor. This sequence joins TRBV28 and TRBJ2-5; D is perhaps TRBD1 (5 bases). This CDR3 reads CASSFTPDRGYQETQYF. CDR3 DNA: TGTGCCAGCAGTTTCACCCCGGATAGGGGCTACCAAGAGACCCAGTACTTC.